One sample yielded the 3 T cell receptor beta chains listed below, sequenced in a study of T cells in Graves' hyperthyroidism and ophthalmopathy. TCR beta CDR3 sequences were amplified from RNA transcripts. In the first-round RT-PCR of the TCR CDR3, the HTBI primer set was used. Using its own MiXCR run on the multiplex PCR reads, TCRdb lists one record per CDR3 protein. The sample contains around 400,000 distinct CDR3 sequences, 13% to 15% of which appear only once. Sequencing was performed on blood. The receptors here all came from a woman aged 55-70 years with Graves' ophthalmopathy.

This clonotype was seen ten or more times. The V gene is TRBV28, the J gene TRBJ2-7; either TRBD1 or TRBD2 may fit D (5 bases each). Germline V gene data show CDR1 as MDHEN and CDR2 as SYDVKM. The CDR3 is 12 amino acids. V lost 10 bases and J 5 bases, leaving 15 bases between the germline ends. The DNA of the CDR3 is TGTGCCACCACATTGGGGGTCCACGAGCAGTACTTC. Translating it yields CATTLGVHEQYF.

J is TRBJ2-1 and V is TRBV27; D might be TRBD2 (6 bases). The germline gives CDR1 MNHEY, CDR2 SMNVEV (reference sequence). The CDR3 length is 14 residues. The V end was cut by 7 bases, the J end by 6 bases, with 16 bases between. The CDR3 sequence: CASTSGGWANEQFF. Written as DNA, the CDR3 is TGTGCCAGCACCTCCGGGGGTTGGGCCAATGAGCAGTTCTTC.

This chain links TRBV29-1 with TRBJ2-2, with a tentative D call TRBD2 (6 bases). V lost 7 bases and J lost 6, with 15 bases in between. Germline lookup yields CDR1 SQVTM and CDR2 ANQGSEA. There are 13 residues in the CDR3. CDR3 sequence: CSAGGGDAGELFF. In nucleotides, the CDR3 is TGCAGCGCCGGGGGTGGGGACGCCGGGGAGCTGTTTTTT.